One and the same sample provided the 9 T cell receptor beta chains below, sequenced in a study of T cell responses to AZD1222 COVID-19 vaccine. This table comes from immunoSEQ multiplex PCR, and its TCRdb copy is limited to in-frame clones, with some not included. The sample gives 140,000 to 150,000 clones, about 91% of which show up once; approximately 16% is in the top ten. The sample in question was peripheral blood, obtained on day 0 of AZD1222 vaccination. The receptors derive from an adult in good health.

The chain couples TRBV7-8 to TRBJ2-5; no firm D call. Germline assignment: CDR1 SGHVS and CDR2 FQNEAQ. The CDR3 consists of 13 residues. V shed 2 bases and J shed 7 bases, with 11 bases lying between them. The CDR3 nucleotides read TGTGCCAGCAGCTTATCTGCTGTCGCGACCCAGTACTTC. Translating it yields CASSLSAVATQYF.

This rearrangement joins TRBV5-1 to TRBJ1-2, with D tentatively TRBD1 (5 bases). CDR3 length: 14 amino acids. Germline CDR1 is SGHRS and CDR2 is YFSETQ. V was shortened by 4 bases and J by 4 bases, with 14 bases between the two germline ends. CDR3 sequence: CASSPAGDGYGYTF. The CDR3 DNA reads TGCGCCAGCAGCCCGGCGGGGGACGGCTATGGCTACACCTTC.

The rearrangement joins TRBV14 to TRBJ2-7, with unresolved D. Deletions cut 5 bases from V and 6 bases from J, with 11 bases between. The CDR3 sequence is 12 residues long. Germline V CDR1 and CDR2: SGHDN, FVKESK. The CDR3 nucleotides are TGTGCCAGCAGCGCAGGAAGGTTCGAGCAGTACTTC. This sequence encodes CASSAGRFEQYF.

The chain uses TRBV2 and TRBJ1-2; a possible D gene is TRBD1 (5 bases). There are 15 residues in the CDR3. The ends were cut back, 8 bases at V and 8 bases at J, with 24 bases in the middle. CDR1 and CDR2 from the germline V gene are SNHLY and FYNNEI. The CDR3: CASVNYRGVLKGYTF. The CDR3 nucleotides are TGTGCCAGCGTGAATTATCGGGGGGTCTTAAAAGGCTACACCTTC.

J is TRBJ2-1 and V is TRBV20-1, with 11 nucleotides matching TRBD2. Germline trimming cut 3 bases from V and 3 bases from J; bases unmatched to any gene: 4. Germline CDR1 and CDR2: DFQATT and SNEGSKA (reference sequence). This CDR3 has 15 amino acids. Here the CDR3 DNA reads TGCAGTGCTAGTTGGGGACTAGCGGTCTACAATGAGCAGTTCTTC. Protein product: CSASWGLAVYNEQFF.

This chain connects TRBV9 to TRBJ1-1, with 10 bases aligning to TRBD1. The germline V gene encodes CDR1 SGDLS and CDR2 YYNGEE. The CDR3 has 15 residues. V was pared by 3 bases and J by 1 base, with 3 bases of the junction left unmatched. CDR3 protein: CASSDRQGANTEAFF. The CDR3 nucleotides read TGTGCCAGCAGCGACAGACAGGGGGCGAACACTGAAGCTTTCTTT.

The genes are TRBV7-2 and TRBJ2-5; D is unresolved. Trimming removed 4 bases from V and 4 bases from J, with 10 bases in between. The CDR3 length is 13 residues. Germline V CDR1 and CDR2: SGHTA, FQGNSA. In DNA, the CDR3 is TGTGCCAGCAGCTCTACAACGGGAGAGACCCAGTACTTC. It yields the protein CASSSTTGETQYF.

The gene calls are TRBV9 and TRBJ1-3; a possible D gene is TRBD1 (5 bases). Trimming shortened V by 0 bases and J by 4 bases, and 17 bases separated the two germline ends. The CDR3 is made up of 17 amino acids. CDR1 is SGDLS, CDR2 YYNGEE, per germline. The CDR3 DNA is TGTGCCAGCAGCGTAGGAGGAACGCCAGGGACGGGAAACACCATATATTTT. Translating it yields CASSVGGTPGTGNTIYF.

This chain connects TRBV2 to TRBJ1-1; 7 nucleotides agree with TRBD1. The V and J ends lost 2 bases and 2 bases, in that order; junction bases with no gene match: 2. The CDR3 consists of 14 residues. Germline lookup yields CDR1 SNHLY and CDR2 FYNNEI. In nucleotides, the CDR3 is TGTGCCAGCAGTGAAAGACAGGGTAACACTGAAGCTTTCTTT. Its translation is CASSERQGNTEAFF.